Shown below are 12 T cell receptor beta chains from a single sample sequenced in a study of T cells in women clearing cervical HPV infection. The method was immunoSEQ multiplex PCR; TCRdb's version includes in-frame clones alone and lacks a portion of them. The sample has about 30,000 clones. The specimen was blood buffy coat. These receptors came from a woman aged 18-70 years with a cervical HPV16 infection that either progressed to CIN3+ or cleared (not recorded which).

For this clone: The read finishes 3 residues shy of the CDR3 end, and the germline J gene is used to complete it. V usage is TRBV2 and J usage is TRBJ1-6; TRBD1 matches 8 bases. Looked up from germline, CDR1 is SNHLY and CDR2 is FYNNEI. V was pared by 4 bases and J by 6 bases, with 11 bases of the junction left unmatched. CDR3 length: 17 amino acids. This chain's CDR3 is CASSARPTGAVNSPLHF. CDR3 bases read: TGTGCCAGCAGTGCCCGTCCGACAGGGGCGGTTAATTCACCC.

With respect to this clone: The CDR3 end lies 3 residues beyond the end of the read and is filled in from the germline J gene. V and J are TRBV7-2 and TRBJ1-5; a possible D gene is TRBD1 (6 bases). V gave up 5 bases and J gave up 7 bases, with 18 bases separating them. Germline assignment: CDR1 SGHTA and CDR2 FQGNSA. The CDR3 has 15 amino acids. The CDR3 loop is CASSQSAGAGQPQHF. The sequenced part of the CDR3 DNA is TGTGCCAGCAGCCAATCCGCGGGGGCCGGACAGCCC.

As to this clone: The read gets to within 3 residues of the CDR3 end, and the germline J gene fills in the rest. This sequence joins TRBV20-1 and TRBJ2-7, with D possibly being TRBD1 (5 bases). The CDR3 spans 13 residues. CDR1 DFQATT and CDR2 SNEGSKA come from the germline V gene (reference sequence). V gave up 6 bases and J gave up 0 bases, with 12 bases separating them. Partial CDR3 DNA: TGCAGTGCAACAGTTGACAGCTCCTACGAG. It codes for CSATVDSSYE. The full CDR3 is CSATVDSSYEQYF.

Notes on this clone: The read terminates 3 residues ahead of where the CDR3 ends, so the germline J gene completes it. The chain recombines TRBV6-1 with TRBJ1-2, with unresolved D. Germline CDR1 and CDR2: MNHNS and SASEGT. This CDR3 contains 15 residues. V was cut by 0 bases and J by 0 bases, with 8 bases left in between. The CDR3 bases that were read are TGTGCCAGCAGTGAAGCAGCGGGCGCTAACTATGGC. Protein sequence: CASSEAAGANYG. The entire CDR3 sequence reads CASSEAAGANYGYTF.

A word on this clone: The read finishes 3 residues shy of the CDR3 end, and the germline J gene is used to complete it. The V and J genes are TRBV29-1 and TRBJ2-1; no firm D call. The CDR3 has 11 amino acids. Trimming left V 6 bases short and J 3 bases short, with 6 bases between. In germline, CDR1 is SQVTM, CDR2 ANQGSEA. CDR3: CSVWHYNEQFF. The part of the CDR3 DNA that was read is TGCAGCGTGTGGCACTACAATGAG.

Of note for this clone: Read data end 3 residues before the CDR3 end; the end is taken from the germline J gene. The gene calls are TRBV19 and TRBJ2-1, with 13 bases that match TRBD2. This CDR3 comprises 16 residues. The germline CDR1 and CDR2 sequences are LNHDA and SQIVND (reference sequence). Trimming took 5 bases from V and 5 from J; bases not matched to a gene: 6. The DNA read from the CDR3 is TGTGCCAGTAGTTCTTCCGGGACTAGCGGGGACAATGAG. The encoded protein is CASSSSGTSGDNE. The CDR3 in its entirety is CASSSSGTSGDNEQFF.

Notes on this clone: The read ends 3 residues early relative to the CDR3; the germline J gene fills the gap. The chain joins TRBV10-2 to TRBJ2-2, with TRBD1 matching 8 bases. Germline-derived CDR1 and CDR2 are WSHSY and SAAADI. V was pared by 6 bases and J by 3 bases, with 6 bases of the junction left unmatched. The CDR3 runs to 15 residues. The CDR3 spells CASRFQGAYTGELFF. The sequenced CDR3 bases are TGCGCCAGCAGATTCCAGGGGGCCTACACCGGGGAG.

The CDR3 bases that were read are TGTGCCAGCAGCTCGGACAGGGGTGAG. It is translated as CASSSDRGE. The whole CDR3 sequence reads CASSSDRGEQFF. V usage is TRBV7-2 and J usage is TRBJ2-1, with 9 nucleotides matching TRBD1. The read gets to within 3 residues of the CDR3 end, and the germline J gene fills in the rest. The CDR3 sequence is 12 residues long. The germline V gene has CDR1 SGHTA and CDR2 FQGNSA. V shed 4 bases, J shed 9 bases, and the junction held 1 base outside the gene matches.

To note about this clone: The read ends 3 residues shy of where the CDR3 ends; the end is completed using the germline J gene. J is TRBJ1-3 and V is TRBV11-2, with a tentative D call TRBD1 (5 bases). Germline V lookup: CDR1 SGHAT, CDR2 FQNNGV. The V and J ends lost 5 bases and 3 bases respectively, with 14 bases between them. The CDR3 extends over 15 amino acids. The CDR3 sequence: CASSATRGGGNTIYF. Partial CDR3 DNA: TGTGCCAGCAGCGCTACAAGGGGCGGTGGAAACACC.

To note about this clone: From the germline J gene comes the end of the CDR3, since the read stops 3 residues before it. This chain connects TRBV20-1 to TRBJ2-1, with 7 bases that match TRBD2. CDR3 size: 14 residues. The V gene's germline CDR1 is DFQATT and CDR2 SNEGSKA (reference sequence). The junction had 9 bases not matched to a gene; V was cut back by 5 bases and J by 5 bases. CDR3 bases read: TGCAGTGCTGGTCAGGGTGGGGGGGACAATGAG. Its translation: CSAGQGGGDNE. The entire CDR3 sequence reads CSAGQGGGDNEQFF.

On this clone: Read data end 3 residues before the CDR3 end; the end is taken from the germline J gene. The rearrangement links TRBV6-2 or TRBV6-3 to TRBJ2-7, with D possibly being TRBD1 (6 bases). V lost 7 bases and J lost 2, with 12 bases in between. CDR3 length: 13 residues. Germline lookup yields CDR1 MNHEY and CDR2 SVGEGT. Incomplete CDR3 DNA: TGTGCCAGCACTTGGGGGCCGACCTACGAG. Its translation: CASTWGPTYE. The full CDR3 is CASTWGPTYEQYF.

As to this clone: With the read ending 3 residues before the CDR3 end, the germline J gene is used to fill in that end. The chain links TRBV10-3 to TRBJ1-1, with 8 nucleotides matching TRBD1. The CDR3 extends over 14 amino acids. The V gene end was trimmed by 10 bases and the J gene end by 2 bases; junction bases not matched to a gene: 9. Germline V CDR1 and CDR2: ENHRY, SYGVKD. Partial CDR3 DNA: TGTGCCACACAAACCGGGACAGGCAACACTGAA. Protein sequence: CATQTGTGNTE. The full-length CDR3 reads as CATQTGTGNTEAFF.